This T cell receptor beta chain was observed in a study of cytomegalovirus exposure and HLA in healthy donors. Overall study results and limits: CMV serostatus was the sole immune exposure data available. Later analysis demonstrated an association between a missense DCLRE1C variant and TCR beta V- and J-gene trimming. Generally TCR sequences proved uncommon, though certain public TCRs appeared in numerous donors.

Donors likely had unrecorded immune exposures despite being nominally healthy when sampled. V was pared by 10 bases and J by 6 bases, with 5 bases of the junction left unmatched. The germline V gene has CDR1 MNHNY and CDR2 SVGAGI (reference sequence). CDR3 length: 13 residues. Note on this clone: Antigen: not known.

PCR primers comprised 60 Vbeta and 13 Jbeta primers. The table came from immunoSEQ multiplex PCR; TCRdb's copy has only in-frame clones and leaves some out. The sample consists of over 110,000 clones, 82% of them appearing once. The sequence came from a male donor in good health and CMV-seronegative. The sequenced sample was PBMCs. J is TRBJ1-6 and V is TRBV6-6, with 8 bases lining up with TRBD1. The DNA of the CDR3 is TGTGCCACCGCGGGACAGGTTAATTCACCCCTCCACTTT. Translating gives CATAGQVNSPLHF.